This note documents a single T cell receptor (beta chain) sequence. The data were taken from a study of blood T cell repertoires in COVID-19. Turning to the study itself: Acute-phase and convalescent COVID-19 samples originated in the United States, Italy and Spain. The cDNA or gDNA used as material had been derived from T cells, B-cell-depleted T cells, or PBMCs.

Original processing methods: Quantification of nucleated cells was approximated via reference gene primer amplification. Sequenced by immunoSEQ multiplex PCR; TCRdb stores in-frame clones only, minus some. The V and J calls and clone size were taken over from that table, and D and trimming were inferred from the DNA. The sample consists of about 130,000 clones, around 81% of them appearing once. The receptor was derived from a woman aged 60-70 years with active or convalescent COVID-19. The sequenced sample consisted of peripheral blood.

The CDR3 sequence: CASSQESTASGNTIYF. As DNA, the CDR3 is TGTGCCAGCTCACAAGAGAGCACAGCCTCTGGAAACACCATATATTTT. The J gene is TRBJ1-3, the V gene TRBV18; unclear D gene. Germline values: CDR1 KGHSH, CDR2 LQKENI. This CDR3 contains 16 residues. V shed 4 bases and J shed 0 bases, with 13 bases lying between them.